The 30 T cell receptor beta chains in this list originate from one sample, sequenced in a study of OX40 agonist ivuxolimab in advanced cancers. Assay used: immunoSEQ multiplex PCR; TCRdb lists only in-frame clones, some missing. This sample yields about 45,000 clones, of which about 80% are seen a single time; roughly a tenth belongs to the top ten. The sample was CD4+ or CD8+ T cells sorted from blood, taken in a trial of the OX40 agonist ivuxolimab. Receptors were obtained from an adult with an advanced solid tumor such as melanoma, head and neck, liver or kidney cancer.

The chain links TRBV9 to TRBJ2-3, with D hard to call. This CDR3 spans 15 amino acids. Germline CDR1 SGDLS, CDR2 YYNGEE. The ends were cut back, 0 bases at V and 0 bases at J, with 8 bases in the middle. CDR3 region: CASSVEGTSTDTQYF. CDR3 DNA sequence: TGTGCCAGCAGCGTAGAAGGAACTAGCACAGATACGCAGTATTTT.

The rearrangement joins TRBV18 to TRBJ1-1; D is unresolved. V was shortened by 2 bases and J by 0 bases, with 7 bases between the two germline ends. The CDR3 covers 14 residues. Per germline, CDR1 KGHSH and CDR2 LQKENI. The CDR3 DNA is TGTGCCAGCTCACCAGGGCTCTTGAACACTGAAGCTTTCTTT. Its protein is CASSPGLLNTEAFF.

V usage is TRBV20-1 and J usage is TRBJ1-1, with no clear D. V was clipped by 0 bases and J by 10 bases, with 6 bases between them. Looked up from germline, CDR1 is DFQATT and CDR2 is SNEGSKA (reference sequence). There are 10 residues in the CDR3. The CDR3 DNA sequence: TGCAGTGCTAGAGATCTCATAGCTTTCTTT. This sequence encodes CSARDLIAFF.

This rearrangement joins TRBV5-4 to TRBJ1-2; D possibly corresponds to TRBD1 (5 bases). The CDR3 totals 14 residues. The germline V gene has CDR1 SGHNT and CDR2 YYREEE (reference sequence). V was trimmed by 6 bases and J by 0 bases, leaving 12 bases between them. The CDR3 spells CASNPGGTNYGYTF. In nucleotides, the CDR3 is TGTGCCAGCAACCCGGGGGGGACTAACTATGGCTACACCTTC.

The chain employs TRBV28 and TRBJ2-7; no firm D call. Germline assignment: CDR1 MDHEN and CDR2 SYDVKM. V dropped 2 bases and J dropped 0 bases, with 8 bases sitting between them. This CDR3 contains 14 residues. The CDR3 spells CASSLRLHSYEQYF. CDR3 bases: TGTGCCAGCAGTTTACGTCTCCACTCCTACGAGCAGTACTTC.

The rearrangement links TRBV7-2 to TRBJ2-5, with 12 positions matching TRBD2. The V and J ends lost 2 bases and 5 bases, in that order; junction bases with no gene match: 3. The CDR3 covers 15 residues. Germline V lookup: CDR1 SGHTA, CDR2 FQGNSA. The CDR3 sequence: CASSLLAGGFETQYF. The CDR3 DNA follows: TGTGCCAGCAGCTTACTAGCGGGAGGGTTTGAGACCCAGTACTTC.

The rearrangement links TRBV5-1 to TRBJ2-7; 10 nucleotides line up with TRBD1. Germline CDR1 is SGHRS and CDR2 is YFSETQ. J gave up 2 bases and V 0 bases, and 2 bases lay outside the gene matches. The CDR3 loop spans 15 amino acids. The CDR3 DNA sequence: TGCGCCAGCAGCTTGGAGGGACAGGGGACCTACGAGCAGTACTTC. Translating it yields CASSLEGQGTYEQYF. Complete variable domain (other parts from reference TRBV5-1 and TRBJ2-7): KAGVTQTPRYLIKTRGQQVTLSCSPISGHRSVSWYQQTPGQGLQFLFEYFSETQRNKGNFPGRFSGRQFSNSRSEMNVSTLELGDSALYLCASSLEGQGTYEQYFGPGTRLTVT.

Of note for this clone: This may stem from a read error, because a much larger clone lies one nucleotide away. Different DNA sequences within this sample yield the same CDR3. The chain uses TRBV6-6 and TRBJ1-1; D unresolved. The CDR3 runs 11 residues. In germline, CDR1 is MNHNY, CDR2 SVGAGI (reference sequence). Trimming removed 5 bases from V and 5 bases from J, with 6 bases in between. The CDR3 is CASSAETEAFF. CDR3 coding DNA: TGTGCCAGCAGTGCCGAGACTGAAGCTTTCTTT.

V is TRBV7-2 and J is TRBJ2-5; TRBD2 matches 11 bases. CDR3 length: 16 residues. Trimming took 5 bases from V and 2 from J; bases not matched to a gene: 7. Germline loops: CDR1 SGHTA, CDR2 FQGNSA. CDR3 coding DNA: TGTGCCAGCAGCGTGTCTAGCGGGAGGACTCAAGAGACCCAGTACTTC. It specifies CASSVSSGRTQETQYF.

The rearrangement links TRBV6-5 to TRBJ1-3, with TRBD1 matching over 8 bases. Per germline, CDR1 MNHEY and CDR2 SVGAGI. Trimming took 6 bases from V and 2 from J; bases not matched to a gene: 3. This CDR3 has 14 residues. CDR3 region: CASRPTGAGNTIYF. The DNA of the CDR3 is TGTGCCAGCAGACCGACAGGGGCTGGAAACACCATATATTTT.

V and J are TRBV28 and TRBJ1-2; the D is unclear. V gave up 5 bases and J gave up 4 bases, with 5 bases separating them. Germline CDR1 and CDR2: MDHEN and SYDVKM. The CDR3 runs 11 residues. The CDR3 loop is CASSDVYGYTF. The CDR3 bases are TGTGCCAGCAGTGACGTCTATGGCTACACCTTC.

The chain links TRBV2 to TRBJ1-4; D is unresolved. Between the trimmed V and J ends, which lost 5 bases and 8 bases, there was a span of 12 bases. Per germline, CDR1 SNHLY and CDR2 FYNNEI. This CDR3 is 13 amino acids long. The CDR3 nucleotides are TGTGCCAGCAGTCGGCTCCGAGGGGAAAAACTGTTTTTT. It translates to CASSRLRGEKLFF. Full variable domain (rest looked up from reference TRBV2 and TRBJ1-4): EPEVTQTPSHQVTQMGQEVILRCVPISNHLYFYWYRQILGQKVEFLVSFYNNEISEKSEIFDDQFSVERPDGSNFTLKIRSTKLEDSAMYFCASSRLRGEKLFFGSGTQLSVL.

This clone has just one count. The V gene is TRBV19, the J gene TRBJ2-2, with 8 nucleotides matching TRBD2. In germline, CDR1 is LNHDA, CDR2 SQIVND (reference sequence). This CDR3 is 15 amino acids long. Trimming took 6 bases from V and 6 from J; bases not matched to a gene: 9. The CDR3 DNA reads TGTGCCAGTAGAATCGGGGGACTAGGTTCCGGGGAGCTGTTTTTT. It yields the protein CASRIGGLGSGELFF.

This chain connects TRBV5-4 to TRBJ1-1; a possible D gene is TRBD1 (6 bases). The CDR3 contains 15 residues. V lost 0 bases and J lost 4, with 13 bases in between. Per the germline V gene, CDR1 is SGHNT and CDR2 is YYREEE (reference sequence). DNA for the CDR3: TGTGCCAGCAGCTTGGGCGGTGGAGGGGGCACTGAAGCTTTCTTT. It translates to CASSLGGGGGTEAFF. Complete variable domain (other parts from reference TRBV5-4 and TRBJ1-1): ETGVTQSPTHLIKTRGQQVTLRCSSQSGHNTVSWYQQALGQGPQFIFQYYREEENGRGNFPPRFSGLQFPNYSSELNVNALELDDSALYLCASSLGGGGGTEAFFGQGTRLTVV.

The rearrangement joins TRBV5-1 to TRBJ2-3; 8 nucleotides match TRBD2. CDR3 length: 13 residues. Germline CDR1 and CDR2: SGHRS and YFSETQ. V shed 4 bases, J shed 4 bases, and the junction held 2 bases outside the gene matches. This chain's CDR3 is CASSRGGPDTQYF. As DNA, the CDR3 is TGCGCCAGCAGCCGGGGGGGTCCAGATACGCAGTATTTT.

J is TRBJ2-3 and V is TRBV28; 12 bases align to TRBD2. Trimming took 4 bases from V and 3 from J; bases not matched to a gene: 8. The V gene's germline CDR1 is MDHEN and CDR2 SYDVKM. The CDR3 has 17 amino acids. DNA for the CDR3: TGTGCCAGCAGTTCAACCGGACTAGCGGGAAGGACAGATACGCAGTATTTT. It codes for CASSSTGLAGRTDTQYF.

V usage is TRBV29-1 and J usage is TRBJ2-2, with unresolved D. The CDR3 is made up of 15 amino acids. CDR1 SQVTM and CDR2 ANQGSEA come from the germline V gene. V lost 5 bases and J 0 bases, leaving 13 bases between the germline ends. The CDR3 sequence: CSVPRTSANTGELFF. CDR3 in DNA: TGCAGCGTTCCCCGGACCAGCGCGAACACCGGGGAGCTGTTTTTT.

This chain connects TRBV7-2 to TRBJ2-7; D is perhaps TRBD1 or TRBD2 (6 bases each). V gave up 4 bases and J gave up 5 bases, with 12 bases separating them. This CDR3 is built from 13 residues. Germline CDR1 SGHTA, CDR2 FQGNSA. CDR3 nucleotide sequence: TGTGCCAGCAGCTGGGGGGCGTCAGACGAGCAGTACTTC. This translates into CASSWGASDEQYF.

The rearrangement joins TRBV27 to TRBJ2-6, with 7 nucleotides matching TRBD2. After removal of 1 base from V and 0 bases from J, the junction contained 6 bases not matched to a gene. CDR3 length: 18 residues. Germline values: CDR1 MNHEY, CDR2 SMNVEV (reference sequence). For the CDR3, the DNA is TGTGCCAGCAGTTTATATGCTAGCGGAAGCTCTGGGGCCAACGTCCTGACTTTC. This gives the protein CASSLYASGSSGANVLTF.

The chain links TRBV19 to TRBJ1-1; tentatively, D is TRBD1 (5 bases). V lost 10 bases to trimming and J lost 1 base, with 16 bases between them. Germline lookup yields CDR1 LNHDA and CDR2 SQIVND (reference sequence). The CDR3 contains 14 residues. The CDR3 sequence is CATRWVGANTEAFF. The CDR3 DNA is TGTGCCACCCGGTGGGTTGGGGCGAACACTGAAGCTTTCTTT.

The chain couples TRBV5-1 to TRBJ2-3; 7 positions match TRBD2. The CDR3 sequence is 16 residues long. Germline CDR1 is SGHRS and CDR2 is YFSETQ. With 4 bases clipped from V and 0 bases from J, the junction kept 8 bases outside the gene matches. In DNA form, the CDR3 reads TGCGCCAGCAGCGCCGGGGGGTTTGCTAGCACAGATACGCAGTATTTT. Translation gives CASSAGGFASTDTQYF.

V is TRBV7-8 and J is TRBJ2-7, with TRBD1 identical over 9 bases. The CDR3 has 14 amino acids. Per germline, CDR1 SGHVS and CDR2 FQNEAQ. With 5 bases clipped from V and 2 bases from J, the junction kept 4 bases outside the gene matches. CDR3 coding DNA: TGTGCCAGCAGCCACGGGACAGGGACCTACGAGCAGTACTTC. Translation gives CASSHGTGTYEQYF. Filled out from reference TRBV7-8 and TRBJ2-7, the complete variable domain reads GAGVSQSPRYKVAKRGQDVALRCDPISGHVSLFWYQQALGQGPEFLTYFQNEAQLDKSGLPSDRFFAERPEGSVSTLKIQRTQQEDSAVYLCASSHGTGTYEQYFGPGTRLTVT.

The rearrangement uses TRBV27 and TRBJ2-7; D possibly corresponds to TRBD1 (5 bases). The germline gives CDR1 MNHEY, CDR2 SMNVEV (reference sequence). The V gene lost 6 bases and the J gene lost 1 base, with 13 bases spanning the gap. This CDR3 has 14 amino acids. The CDR3 protein is CASRTRRDSYEQYF. The CDR3 DNA reads as TGTGCCAGCAGGACCCGCAGGGATTCCTACGAGCAGTACTTC.

The chain joins TRBV10-3 to TRBJ2-1, with TRBD2 as a possible D gene (6 bases). Looked up from germline, CDR1 is ENHRY and CDR2 is SYGVKD. Trimming pared 0 bases from V and 8 bases from J, leaving 17 bases between. The CDR3 covers 16 residues. The CDR3 DNA is TGTGCCATCAGTGAGTCCGTTCGGGAGTCTTTGGATGAGCAGTTCTTC. Its protein is CAISESVRESLDEQFF.

The chain couples TRBV28 to TRBJ1-2, with D tentatively TRBD1 (6 bases). Trimming shortened V by 6 bases and J by 5 bases, and 10 bases separated the two germline ends. The CDR3 totals 12 residues. CDR1 is MDHEN, CDR2 SYDVKM, per germline. CDR3 residues: CASSPGVYGYTF. CDR3 DNA sequence: TGTGCCAGCAGCCCAGGGGTGTATGGCTACACCTTC.

The V gene is TRBV30, the J gene TRBJ2-7; 9 nucleotides agree with TRBD1. The CDR3 consists of 15 residues. Losses at the gene ends were 2 bases for V and 5 bases for J; bases not matched to a gene: 10. Per the germline V gene, CDR1 is GTSNPN and CDR2 is SVGIG (reference sequence). The CDR3 DNA is TGTGCCTGGAGTTACGGACAGGGGAGATCTGACGAGCAGTACTTC. Protein product: CAWSYGQGRSDEQYF. The whole variable domain, filled in from reference TRBV30 and TRBJ2-7, reads SQTIHQWPATLVQPVGSPLSLECTVEGTSNPNLYWYRQAAGRGLQLLFYSVGIGQISSEVPQNLSASRPQDRQFILSSKKLLLSDSGFYLCAWSYGQGRSDEQYFGPGTRLTVT.

The chain employs TRBV5-6 and TRBJ1-2, with D possibly TRBD1 on 5 matching bases. The CDR3 is made up of 14 amino acids. Looked up from germline, CDR1 is SGHDT and CDR2 is YYEEEE. Trimming cost V 1 base and J 6 bases, with 13 bases left between them. The CDR3 coding sequence is TGTGCCAGCAGCTTGCAGAACGGGGGTCATGGCTACACCTTC. This codes for CASSLQNGGHGYTF.

V is TRBV28 and J is TRBJ2-1; 14 positions match TRBD2. The CDR3 spans 17 residues. V was clipped by 4 bases and J by 4 bases; unmatched bases: 6. Germline loops: CDR1 MDHEN, CDR2 SYDVKM. The CDR3 is CASSSPGLAGAYNEQFF. The CDR3 DNA reads TGTGCCAGCAGTTCCCCGGGACTAGCGGGAGCTTACAATGAGCAGTTCTTC. Full variable domain (missing parts from reference TRBV28 and TRBJ2-1): DVKVTQSSRYLVKRTGEKVFLECVQDMDHENMFWYRQDPGLGLRLIYFSYDVKMKEKGDIPEGYSVSREKKERFSLILESASTNQTSMYLCASSSPGLAGAYNEQFFGPGTRLTVL.

V is TRBV27 and J is TRBJ2-3, with D perhaps TRBD1 or TRBD2 (5 bases each). V lost 4 bases to trimming and J lost 1 base, with 9 bases between them. Looked up from germline, CDR1 is MNHEY and CDR2 is SMNVEV (reference sequence). The CDR3 totals 14 residues. CDR3 amino acids: CASSWGSRTDTQYF. The CDR3 DNA follows: TGTGCCAGCAGTTGGGGGTCCCGCACAGATACGCAGTATTTT.

The chain joins TRBV10-3 to TRBJ2-5; 8 nucleotides match TRBD2. This CDR3 is built from 15 residues. The germline gives CDR1 ENHRY, CDR2 SYGVKD. J was trimmed by 5 bases and V by 2 bases; bases with no gene match: 7. The CDR3 reads CAISENGRAVETQYF. CDR3 nucleotide sequence: TGTGCCATCAGTGAGAACGGGAGGGCCGTTGAGACCCAGTACTTC.